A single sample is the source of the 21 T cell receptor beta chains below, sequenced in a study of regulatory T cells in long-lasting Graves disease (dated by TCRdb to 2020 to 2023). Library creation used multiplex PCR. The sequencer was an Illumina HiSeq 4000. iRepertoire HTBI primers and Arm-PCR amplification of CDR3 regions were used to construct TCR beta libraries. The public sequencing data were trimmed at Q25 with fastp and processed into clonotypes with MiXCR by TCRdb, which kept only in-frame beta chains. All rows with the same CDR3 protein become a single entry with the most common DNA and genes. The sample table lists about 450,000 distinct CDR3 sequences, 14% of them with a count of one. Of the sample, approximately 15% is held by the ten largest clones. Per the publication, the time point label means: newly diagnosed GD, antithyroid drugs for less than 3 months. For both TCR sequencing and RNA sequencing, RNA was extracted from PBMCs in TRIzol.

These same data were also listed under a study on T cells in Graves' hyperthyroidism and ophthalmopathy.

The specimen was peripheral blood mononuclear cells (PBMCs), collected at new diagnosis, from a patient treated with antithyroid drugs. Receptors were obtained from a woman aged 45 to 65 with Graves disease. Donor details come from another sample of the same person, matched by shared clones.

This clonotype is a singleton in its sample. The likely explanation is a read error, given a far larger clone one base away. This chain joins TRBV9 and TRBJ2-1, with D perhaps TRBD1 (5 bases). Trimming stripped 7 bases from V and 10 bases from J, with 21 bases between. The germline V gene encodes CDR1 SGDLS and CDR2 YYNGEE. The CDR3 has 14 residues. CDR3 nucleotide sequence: TGTGCCAGCGCTCCCCGTCAGACAGTCGACGAGCAGTTCTTC. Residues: CASAPRQTVDEQFF.

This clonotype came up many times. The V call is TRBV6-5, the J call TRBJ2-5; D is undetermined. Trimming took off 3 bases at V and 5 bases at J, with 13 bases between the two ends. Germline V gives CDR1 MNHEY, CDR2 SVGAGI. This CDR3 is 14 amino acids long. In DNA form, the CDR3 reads TGTGCCAGCAGTTATTCACTAATAGGGGAGACCCAGTACTTC. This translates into CASSYSLIGETQYF.

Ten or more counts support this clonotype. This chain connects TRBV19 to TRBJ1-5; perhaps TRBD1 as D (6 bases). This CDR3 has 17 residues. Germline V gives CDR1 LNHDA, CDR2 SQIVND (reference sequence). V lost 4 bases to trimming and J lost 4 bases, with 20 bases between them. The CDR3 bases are TGTGCCAGTAGTAGCGGGGGCCAGGGGATAGGGAATCAGCCCCAGCATTTT. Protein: CASSSGGQGIGNQPQHF.

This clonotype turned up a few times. Here the CDR3 reads CASCAHGAVPNEQYF. The CDR3 DNA is TGTGCCAGCTGTGCCCACGGGGCGGTACCTAACGAGCAGTACTTC. The chain combines TRBV6-2 or TRBV6-3 with TRBJ2-7; either TRBD1 or TRBD2 may fit D (5 bases each). The CDR3 is 15 amino acids. V lost 8 bases and J 5 bases, leaving 22 bases between the germline ends. CDR1 and CDR2 (germline): MNHEY, SVGEGT.

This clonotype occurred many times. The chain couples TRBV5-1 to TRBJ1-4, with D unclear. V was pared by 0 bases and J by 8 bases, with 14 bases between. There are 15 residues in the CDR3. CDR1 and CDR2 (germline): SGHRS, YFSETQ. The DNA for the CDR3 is TGCGCCAGCAGCTTGGCGACGGGAGGAGGCGAAAAACTGTTTTTT. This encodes CASSLATGGGEKLFF. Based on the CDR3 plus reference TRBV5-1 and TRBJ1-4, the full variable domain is KAGVTQTPRYLIKTRGQQVTLSCSPISGHRSVSWYQQTPGQGLQFLFEYFSETQRNKGNFPGRFSGRQFSNSRSEMNVSTLELGDSALYLCASSLATGGGEKLFFGSGTQLSVL.

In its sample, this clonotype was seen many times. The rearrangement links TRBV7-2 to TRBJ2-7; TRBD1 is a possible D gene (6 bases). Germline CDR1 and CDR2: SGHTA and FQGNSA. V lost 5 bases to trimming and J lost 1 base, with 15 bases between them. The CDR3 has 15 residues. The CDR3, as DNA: TGTGCCAGCAGCCGAAGACAGGTGGATTCCTACGAGCAGTACTTC. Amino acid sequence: CASSRRQVDSYEQYF.

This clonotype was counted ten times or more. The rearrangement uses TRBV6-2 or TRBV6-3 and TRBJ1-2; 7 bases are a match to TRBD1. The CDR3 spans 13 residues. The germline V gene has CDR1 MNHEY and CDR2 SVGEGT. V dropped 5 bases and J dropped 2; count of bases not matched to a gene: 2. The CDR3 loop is CASSDRANYGYTF. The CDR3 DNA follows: TGTGCCAGCAGTGACAGGGCAAACTATGGCTACACCTTC.

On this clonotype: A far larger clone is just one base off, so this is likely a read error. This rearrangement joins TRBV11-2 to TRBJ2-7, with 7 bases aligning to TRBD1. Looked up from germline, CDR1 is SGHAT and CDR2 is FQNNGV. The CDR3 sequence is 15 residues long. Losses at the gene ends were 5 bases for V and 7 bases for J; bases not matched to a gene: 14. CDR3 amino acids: CASSPVGDSVNEQYF. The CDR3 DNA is TGTGCCAGCAGCCCGGTAGGGGACAGCGTCAATGAGCAGTACTTC.

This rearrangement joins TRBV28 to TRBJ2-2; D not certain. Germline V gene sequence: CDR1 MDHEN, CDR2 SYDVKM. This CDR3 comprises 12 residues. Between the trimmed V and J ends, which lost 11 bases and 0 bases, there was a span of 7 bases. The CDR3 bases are TGTGCCTTTCAGCCGAACACCGGGGAGCTGTTTTTT. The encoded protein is CAFQPNTGELFF.

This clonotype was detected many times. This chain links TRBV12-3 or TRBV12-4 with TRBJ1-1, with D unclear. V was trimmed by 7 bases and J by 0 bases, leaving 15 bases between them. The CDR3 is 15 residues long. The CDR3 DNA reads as TGTGCCAGCACCTATGAGAGCCATTTGAACACTGAAGCTTTCTTT. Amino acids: CASTYESHLNTEAFF.

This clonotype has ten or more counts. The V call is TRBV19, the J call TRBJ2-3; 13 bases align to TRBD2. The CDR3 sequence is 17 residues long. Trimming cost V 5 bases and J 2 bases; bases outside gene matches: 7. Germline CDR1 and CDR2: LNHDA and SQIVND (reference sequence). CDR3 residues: CASSDGTSGMYTDTQYF. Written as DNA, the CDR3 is TGTGCCAGTAGTGACGGGACTAGCGGGATGTACACAGATACGCAGTATTTT.

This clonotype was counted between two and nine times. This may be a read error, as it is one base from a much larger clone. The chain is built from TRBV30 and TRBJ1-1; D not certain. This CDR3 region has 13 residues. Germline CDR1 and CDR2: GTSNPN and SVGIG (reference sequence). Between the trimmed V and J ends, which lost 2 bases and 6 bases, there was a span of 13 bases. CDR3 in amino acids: CAWSTPANAEAFF. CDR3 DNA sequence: TGTGCCTGGAGTACCCCAGCTAACGCTGAAGCTTTCTTT. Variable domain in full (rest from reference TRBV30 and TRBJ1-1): SQTIHQWPATLVQPVGSPLSLECTVEGTSNPNLYWYRQAAGRGLQLLFYSVGIGQISSEVPQNLSASRPQDRQFILSSKKLLLSDSGFYLCAWSTPANAEAFFGQGTRLTVV.

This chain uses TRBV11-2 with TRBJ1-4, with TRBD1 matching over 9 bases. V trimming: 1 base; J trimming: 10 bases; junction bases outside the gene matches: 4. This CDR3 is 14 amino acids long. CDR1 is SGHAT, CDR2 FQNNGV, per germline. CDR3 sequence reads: CASSLATGGRKLFF. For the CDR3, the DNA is TGTGCCAGCAGCTTAGCCACAGGGGGCAGAAAACTGTTTTTT.

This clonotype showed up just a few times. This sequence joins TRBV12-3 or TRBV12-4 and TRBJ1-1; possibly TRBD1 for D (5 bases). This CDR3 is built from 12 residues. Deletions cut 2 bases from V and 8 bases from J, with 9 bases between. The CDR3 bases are TGTGCCAGCAGTTTAATCAGGGCGGAAGCTTTCTTT. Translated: CASSLIRAEAFF.

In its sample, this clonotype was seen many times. The CDR3 protein is CASSSLRYTTNEKLFF. CDR3 in DNA: TGTGCCAGCAGTTCTCTGAGATATACAACTAATGAAAAACTGTTTTTT. The chain recombines TRBV28 with TRBJ1-4; D is uncertain. The CDR3 runs 16 residues. CDR1 is MDHEN, CDR2 SYDVKM, per germline. With 4 bases removed from V and 0 bases from J, the gap between germline ends came to 12 bases. Variable domain in full (rest from reference TRBV28 and TRBJ1-4): DVKVTQSSRYLVKRTGEKVFLECVQDMDHENMFWYRQDPGLGLRLIYFSYDVKMKEKGDIPEGYSVSREKKERFSLILESASTNQTSMYLCASSSLRYTTNEKLFFGSGTQLSVL.

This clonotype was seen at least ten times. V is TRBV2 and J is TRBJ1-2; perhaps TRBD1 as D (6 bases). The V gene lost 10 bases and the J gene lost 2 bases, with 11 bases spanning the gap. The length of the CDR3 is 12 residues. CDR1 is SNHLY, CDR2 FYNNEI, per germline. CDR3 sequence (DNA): TGTGCCACCCGGACAGCCAACTATGGCTACACCTTC. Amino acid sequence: CATRTANYGYTF.

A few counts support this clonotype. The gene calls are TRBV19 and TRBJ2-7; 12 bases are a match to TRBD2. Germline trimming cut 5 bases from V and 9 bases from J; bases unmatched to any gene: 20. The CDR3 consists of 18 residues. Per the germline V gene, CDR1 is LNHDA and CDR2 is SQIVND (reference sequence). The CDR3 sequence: CASSPTRARTSGVIGQYF. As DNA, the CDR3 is TGTGCCAGTAGTCCAACACGGGCGAGGACTAGCGGGGTCATCGGGCAGTACTTC.

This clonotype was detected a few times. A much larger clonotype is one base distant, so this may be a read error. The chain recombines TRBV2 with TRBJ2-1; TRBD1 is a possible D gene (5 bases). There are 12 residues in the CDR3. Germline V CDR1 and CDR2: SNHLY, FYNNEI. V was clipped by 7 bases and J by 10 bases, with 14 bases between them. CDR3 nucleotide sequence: TGTGCCAGCACCCCAGTGGGGCCAGAGCAGTTCTTC. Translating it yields CASTPVGPEQFF.

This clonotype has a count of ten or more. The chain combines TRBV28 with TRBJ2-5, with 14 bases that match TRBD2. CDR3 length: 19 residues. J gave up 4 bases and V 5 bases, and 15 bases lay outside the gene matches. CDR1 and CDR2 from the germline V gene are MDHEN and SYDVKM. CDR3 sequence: CASSPDSEPGLAGVETQYF. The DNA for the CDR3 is TGTGCCAGCAGTCCCGACAGCGAGCCGGGACTAGCGGGAGTAGAGACCCAGTACTTC.

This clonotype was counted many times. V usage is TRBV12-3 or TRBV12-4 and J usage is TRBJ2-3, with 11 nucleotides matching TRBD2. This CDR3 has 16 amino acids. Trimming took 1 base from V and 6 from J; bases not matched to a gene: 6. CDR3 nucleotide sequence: TGTGCCAGCAGTTTAGTAGCGGGGGGGTCCGGGGATACGCAGTATTTT. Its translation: CASSLVAGGSGDTQYF.

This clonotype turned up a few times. CDR3 residues: CASSPPNLAGGQETQYF. CDR3 DNA: TGCGCCAGCAGCCCACCCAATTTAGCGGGAGGCCAAGAGACCCAGTACTTC. V and J are TRBV5-1 and TRBJ2-5; 10 bases line up with TRBD2. Germline V gives CDR1 SGHRS, CDR2 YFSETQ. The CDR3 runs 17 residues. The trim removed 4 bases at V and 1 base at J, leaving 10 bases unmatched.